This TCR beta chain was identified during a study of blood T cell repertoires in COVID-19. Study-wide background: COVID-19 samples collected from the United States, Italy and Spain covered acute and convalescent phases.

Per the original methods: Reference gene primer amplification gave estimated nucleated cell counts. Profiled with immunoSEQ multiplex PCR; TCRdb holds only in-frame clones, not every one. V and J calls plus clone size are reproduced from that table; the DNA served to infer D and trimming. The table records fewer than 200,000 clones, about 83% of them present only once. The V and J ends lost 5 bases and 5 bases respectively, with 12 bases between them. The CDR3 totals 13 residues. This chain uses TRBV12-3 or TRBV12-4 with TRBJ1-1; perhaps TRBD1 as D (5 bases). Sequenced sample: peripheral blood. The TCR was taken from an older woman with COVID-19, enrolled during active disease. The CDR3 DNA sequence: TGTGCCAGCAGTCGATCGGGGGGAACTGAAGCTTTCTTT. Amino acids: CASSRSGGTEAFF.